Sequencing of this TCR beta chain was carried out in a study of T cell changes during pregnancy in multiple sclerosis. CDR3 length: 18 residues. V lost 3 bases, J lost 6 bases, and 24 bases lay in between. CDR1 and CDR2 from the germline V gene are LNHDA and SQIVND (reference sequence). The table came from immunoSEQ multiplex PCR; TCRdb's copy has only in-frame clones and leaves some out. The sample includes just under 40,000 clones, about nine tenths of them seen just once. This receptor was obtained from a female donor in good health, enrolled as a control in a pregnancy study. The starting material was CD4+ T cells from peripheral blood mononuclear cells, obtained in the first trimester of pregnancy. J is TRBJ1-5 and V is TRBV19; D is undetermined. The CDR3 DNA is TGTGCCAGTAGTATCCCCTTTGACCTAAAGTCAAGAGGTCAGCCCCAGCATTTT. This translates into CASSIPFDLKSRGQPQHF.